A single sample is the source of the 28 T cell receptor beta chains below, sequenced in a study of blood T cell repertoires in COVID-19 (dated by TCRdb to 2020 to 2021). Libraries were prepared through the immunoSEQ multiplex PCR assay. TCRdb provides this immuneACCESS table in a form limited to in-frame rearrangements. Some clones are lacking; in checked studies, under half of them reflect an unresolved V gene, and why the rest are absent is not known. A total of about 99,000 clones appear in this sample, about 86% of them only once. The ten largest clones represent approximately 13% of the sample. Sample: peripheral blood. These receptors originate from a woman aged 60-70 years in a cohort sampled during active or convalescent COVID-19.

The genes are TRBV5-1 and TRBJ1-1; D is ambiguous. V lost 5 bases and J lost 2, with 10 bases in between. This CDR3 comprises 13 residues. The V gene's germline CDR1 is SGHRS and CDR2 YFSETQ. The CDR3 loop is CASRVVANTEAFF. The DNA of the CDR3 is TGCGCCAGCAGAGTGGTGGCAAACACTGAAGCTTTCTTT.

J is TRBJ2-7 and V is TRBV5-4, with TRBD2 matching over 7 bases. The germline gives CDR1 SGHNT, CDR2 YYREEE (reference sequence). This CDR3 comprises 13 residues. V shed 2 bases, J shed 1 base, and the junction held 0 bases outside the gene matches. The CDR3 sequence is CASSFGGSYEQYF. CDR3 DNA sequence: TGTGCCAGCAGCTTCGGGGGGTCCTACGAGCAGTACTTC.

V and J are TRBV30 and TRBJ2-3, with TRBD1 as a possible D gene (7 bases). Trimming removed 7 bases from V and 8 bases from J, with 19 bases in between. CDR3 length equals 13 residues. CDR1 GTSNPN and CDR2 SVGIG come from the germline V gene (reference sequence). The CDR3 sequence is CALRDFRQGTQYF. CDR3 nucleotide sequence: TGTGCCTTACGGGACTTTCGACAGGGTACGCAGTATTTT.

The V and J genes are TRBV11-3 and TRBJ2-2, with a possible D match to TRBD1 (5 bases). CDR1 SGHNT and CDR2 YENEEA come from the germline V gene. The CDR3 is 15 amino acids. Trimming left V 2 bases short and J 7 bases short, with 14 bases between. CDR3 nucleotides: TGTGCCAGCAGCTTAAACGGGCAGGGCATCGGGGAGCTGTTTTTT. Translating it yields CASSLNGQGIGELFF. Combining the CDR3 with reference TRBV11-3 and TRBJ2-2 gives the whole variable domain EAGVVQSPRYKIIEKKQPVAFWCNPISGHNTLYWYLQNLGQGPELLIRYENEEAVDDSQLPKDRFSAERLKGVDSTLKIQPAELGDSAVYLCASSLNGQGIGELFFGEGSRLTVL.

The chain joins TRBV19 to TRBJ2-7; 15 bases match TRBD2. The CDR3 has 19 amino acids. Trimming removed 5 bases from V and 3 bases from J; junction bases left unmatched: 14. Germline CDR1 is LNHDA and CDR2 is SQIVND (reference sequence). The CDR3 protein is CASSSRTSGRAIKNYEQYF. CDR3 nucleotide sequence: TGTGCCAGTAGTTCCAGGACTAGCGGGAGGGCCATCAAGAACTACGAGCAGTACTTC.

This chain uses TRBV3-1 (or the pseudogene TRBV3-2) with TRBJ1-2, with 9 nucleotides matching TRBD1. CDR1 and CDR2 (germline): LGHDT, YNNKEL (reference sequence). V lost 3 bases to trimming and J lost 4 bases; unmatched junction nucleotides: 6. CDR3 size: 15 residues. The chain's CDR3 is CASSHAGQGSYGYTF. CDR3 DNA: TGTGCCAGCAGCCATGCGGGACAGGGCAGCTATGGCTACACCTTC.

The chain employs TRBV15 and TRBJ1-6; no clear D gene. V gave up 4 bases and J gave up 7 bases, with 8 bases separating them. The CDR3 extends over 13 amino acids. Per germline, CDR1 LNHNV and CDR2 YYDKDF (reference sequence). This CDR3 is CATSKRENSPLHF. CDR3 in DNA: TGTGCCACCAGCAAACGTGAGAATTCACCCCTCCACTTT.

The chain employs TRBV30 and TRBJ1-6; maybe TRBD1 (5 bases). Germline V gives CDR1 GTSNPN, CDR2 SVGIG (reference sequence). The CDR3 sequence is 13 residues long. The germline V and J ends were trimmed by 3 bases and 9 bases, with 12 bases remaining between them. The CDR3 here is CAWRAQEGSPLHF. The CDR3 DNA sequence: TGTGCCTGGAGGGCACAGGAGGGTTCACCCCTCCACTTT.

The chain is built from TRBV12-5 and TRBJ2-1; D remains unclear. The CDR3 runs to 12 residues. The germline CDR1 and CDR2 sequences are LGHNT and FRNRAP. V lost 1 base, J lost 9 bases, and 7 bases lay in between. This chain's CDR3 is CASGLGSTEQFF. The CDR3 bases are TGTGCTAGTGGTTTGGGGAGTACTGAGCAGTTCTTC.

The chain recombines TRBV11-2 with TRBJ2-1; D gene ambiguous. V lost 1 base and J 1 base, leaving 8 bases between the germline ends. The length of the CDR3 is 15 residues. The V gene's germline CDR1 is SGHAT and CDR2 FQNNGV. The CDR3 nucleotides are TGTGCCAGCAGCTTAGTCCCGGTGTCCTACAATGAGCAGTTCTTC. Its protein is CASSLVPVSYNEQFF.

This chain connects TRBV24-1 to TRBJ2-1; maybe TRBD1 (8 bases). Germline CDR1 is KGHDR and CDR2 is SFDVKD. V was trimmed by 4 bases and J by 8 bases, leaving 14 bases between them. The CDR3 extends over 14 amino acids. The CDR3 reads CATSEQGGTDEQFF. The CDR3 bases are TGTGCCACCAGTGAACAGGGGGGGACGGATGAGCAGTTCTTC.

This clone was observed once. The genes are TRBV19 and TRBJ2-7; TRBD1 agrees at 9 bases. Trimming took 3 bases from V and 5 from J; bases not matched to a gene: 8. The V gene's germline CDR1 is LNHDA and CDR2 SQIVND (reference sequence). The CDR3 consists of 15 residues. The CDR3 coding sequence is TGTGCCAGTAGTATCAGGGGACAGGGACCCGACGAGCAGTACTTC. Protein product: CASSIRGQGPDEQYF.

The chain employs TRBV6-5 and TRBJ2-1, with D tentatively TRBD1 (5 bases). The CDR3 consists of 14 residues. V was shortened by 8 bases and J by 2 bases, with 13 bases between the two germline ends. The V gene's germline CDR1 is MNHEY and CDR2 SVGAGI. Here the CDR3 reads CASLSRGAYNEQFF. In DNA, the CDR3 is TGTGCCAGCCTGTCAAGGGGCGCCTACAATGAGCAGTTCTTC.

This chain uses TRBV5-1 with TRBJ2-1; TRBD1 might be the D (5 bases). With 4 bases removed from V and 4 bases from J, the gap between germline ends came to 12 bases. The CDR3 has 14 amino acids. From germline, CDR1 is SGHRS and CDR2 YFSETQ. This chain's CDR3 is CASSLGQLYNEQFF. CDR3 nucleotides: TGCGCCAGCAGCCTGGGGCAGTTATACAATGAGCAGTTCTTC. Variable domain in full (rest from reference TRBV5-1 and TRBJ2-1): KAGVTQTPRYLIKTRGQQVTLSCSPISGHRSVSWYQQTPGQGLQFLFEYFSETQRNKGNFPGRFSGRQFSNSRSEMNVSTLELGDSALYLCASSLGQLYNEQFFGPGTRLTVL.

The J gene is TRBJ2-2, the V gene TRBV19; TRBD1 agrees at 7 bases. The trim removed 4 bases at V and 4 bases at J, leaving 9 bases unmatched. The CDR3 has 16 residues. Germline values: CDR1 LNHDA, CDR2 SQIVND (reference sequence). DNA for the CDR3: TGTGCCAGTAGTAATTCCGGACAGGTGATCACCGGGGAGCTGTTTTTT. Translating it yields CASSNSGQVITGELFF.

A few counts support this clone. The V and J genes are TRBV3-1 (or the pseudogene TRBV3-2) and TRBJ2-2; tentatively, D is TRBD2 (5 bases). Trimming shortened V by 5 bases and J by 8 bases, and 12 bases separated the two germline ends. Germline assignment: CDR1 LGHDT and CDR2 YNNKEL (reference sequence). This CDR3 contains 13 residues. In DNA form, the CDR3 reads TGTGCCAGCAGCGTTTACTCGGGAGGGGAGCTGTTTTTT. It codes for CASSVYSGGELFF.

This clone was seen only once. This rearrangement joins TRBV5-6 to TRBJ1-4; D unresolved. There are 16 residues in the CDR3. Germline V gene sequence: CDR1 SGHDT, CDR2 YYEEEE. Deletions cut 4 bases from V and 2 bases from J, with 15 bases between. CDR3 DNA: TGTGCCAGCAGCCCCGGGGTCCGGGCGACTAATGAAAAACTGTTTTTT. It encodes CASSPGVRATNEKLFF. Based on the CDR3 plus reference TRBV5-6 and TRBJ1-4, the full variable domain is DAGVTQSPTHLIKTRGQQVTLRCSPKSGHDTVSWYQQALGQGPQFIFQYYEEEERQRGNFPDRFSGHQFPNYSSELNVNALLLGDSALYLCASSPGVRATNEKLFFGSGTQLSVL.

This sequence joins TRBV3-1 (or the pseudogene TRBV3-2) and TRBJ2-1; 10 nucleotides line up with TRBD2. CDR3 length: 15 residues. Germline V gene lookup returns CDR1 LGHDT and CDR2 YNNKEL (reference sequence). Trimming cost V 4 bases and J 8 bases; bases outside gene matches: 8. Written as DNA, the CDR3 is TGTGCCAGCAGCCCGAGCGGGGGGGCCATCGATGAGCAGTTCTTC. It translates to CASSPSGGAIDEQFF.

The V call is TRBV2, the J call TRBJ1-1; D remains ambiguous. The germline CDR1 and CDR2 sequences are SNHLY and FYNNEI. This CDR3 comprises 14 residues. V shed 4 bases and J shed 1 base, with 10 bases lying between them. CDR3: CASSARSKNTEAFF. In DNA, the CDR3 is TGTGCCAGCAGTGCAAGGAGTAAGAACACTGAAGCTTTCTTT.

The rearrangement joins TRBV3-1 (or the pseudogene TRBV3-2) to TRBJ1-2; no firm D call. Trimming left V 6 bases short and J 0 bases short, with 11 bases between. The CDR3 has 14 residues. Germline V gene sequence: CDR1 LGHDT, CDR2 YNNKEL (reference sequence). CDR3 nucleotides: TGTGCCAGCAGGGAAACAGTTCCTAACTATGGCTACACCTTC. This gives the protein CASRETVPNYGYTF.

The J gene is TRBJ1-2, the V gene TRBV3-1 (or the pseudogene TRBV3-2); 7 nucleotides match TRBD1. The CDR3 is 14 amino acids. With V trimmed by 3 bases and J by 4 bases, 5 bases remained unmatched. CDR1 is LGHDT and CDR2 is YNNKEL in the germline V gene (reference sequence). In DNA, the CDR3 is TGTGCCAGCAGCCAGCAGACAGGGAGCTATGGCTACACCTTC. It is translated as CASSQQTGSYGYTF.

The chain combines TRBV7-8 with TRBJ1-1, with D unclear. Per germline, CDR1 SGHVS and CDR2 FQNEAQ. The CDR3 sequence is 13 residues long. Trimming stripped 5 bases from V and 0 bases from J, with 7 bases between. In nucleotides, the CDR3 is TGTGCCAGCAGCCGGACTTTGAACACTGAAGCTTTCTTT. It is translated as CASSRTLNTEAFF.

This clone was seen only once. CDR3 amino acids: CASSRLAGAPEQYF. CDR3 nucleotide sequence: TGTGCCAGCAGTAGACTAGCGGGAGCACCCGAGCAGTACTTC. This chain links TRBV3-1 (or the pseudogene TRBV3-2) with TRBJ2-7; TRBD2 matches 12 bases. The CDR3 consists of 14 residues. The V segment lost 6 bases and the J segment 6 bases; nucleotides outside the gene matches: 6. CDR1 and CDR2 (germline): LGHDT, YNNKEL (reference sequence).

The CDR3: CASSIGGQPQHF. CDR3 bases: TGTGCCAGTAGTATCGGAGGTCAGCCCCAGCATTTT. This chain connects TRBV19 to TRBJ1-5; unclear D gene. CDR3 size: 12 residues. V lost 3 bases and J 6 bases, leaving 6 bases between the germline ends. From germline, CDR1 is LNHDA and CDR2 SQIVND (reference sequence). Using reference TRBV19 and TRBJ1-5 for the parts outside the CDR3, the full variable domain is DGGITQSPKYLFRKEGQNVTLSCEQNLNHDAMYWYRQDPGQGLRLIYYSQIVNDFQKGDIAEGYSVSREKKESFPLTVTSAQKNPTAFYLCASSIGGQPQHFGDGTRLSIL.

This clone appeared once. The chain carries TRBV10-3 and TRBJ1-1, with TRBD1 as a possible D gene (6 bases). Germline V lookup: CDR1 ENHRY, CDR2 SYGVKD. The CDR3 has 14 residues. Trimming pared 6 bases from V and 0 bases from J, leaving 11 bases between. The CDR3 DNA sequence: TGTGCCATCAGGCCCAGGGGACTGAACACTGAAGCTTTCTTT. Its protein is CAIRPRGLNTEAFF.

The chain recombines TRBV18 with TRBJ1-5; 12 bases are a match to TRBD1. The CDR3 runs 17 residues. Looked up from germline, CDR1 is KGHSH and CDR2 is LQKENI. Trimming at V came to 4 bases and at J to 11 bases, leaving 15 bases not matched to a gene. The CDR3 sequence is CASSLLIPGDRGHAQHF. The CDR3 region has the DNA TGTGCCAGCTCACTACTAATCCCGGGGGACAGGGGGCATGCCCAGCATTTT.

The chain recombines TRBV5-6 with TRBJ1-1; D gene uncertain. The CDR3 extends over 11 amino acids. The V end lost 1 base, the J end lost 7 bases, and 5 bases lay between the germline ends. Germline values: CDR1 SGHDT, CDR2 YYEEEE. The CDR3 DNA sequence: TGTGCCAGCAGCTTGTCCAGTGAAGCTTTCTTT. Encoded protein: CASSLSSEAFF.

The chain links TRBV29-1 to TRBJ2-5; TRBD2 aligns across 7 bases. The CDR3 loop spans 12 amino acids. CDR1 and CDR2 from the germline V gene are SQVTM and ANQGSEA. J was trimmed by 5 bases and V by 6 bases; bases with no gene match: 6. The CDR3 nucleotides are TGCAGCGTCGGGGGGAGCGGGGAGACCCAGTACTTC. This codes for CSVGGSGETQYF.